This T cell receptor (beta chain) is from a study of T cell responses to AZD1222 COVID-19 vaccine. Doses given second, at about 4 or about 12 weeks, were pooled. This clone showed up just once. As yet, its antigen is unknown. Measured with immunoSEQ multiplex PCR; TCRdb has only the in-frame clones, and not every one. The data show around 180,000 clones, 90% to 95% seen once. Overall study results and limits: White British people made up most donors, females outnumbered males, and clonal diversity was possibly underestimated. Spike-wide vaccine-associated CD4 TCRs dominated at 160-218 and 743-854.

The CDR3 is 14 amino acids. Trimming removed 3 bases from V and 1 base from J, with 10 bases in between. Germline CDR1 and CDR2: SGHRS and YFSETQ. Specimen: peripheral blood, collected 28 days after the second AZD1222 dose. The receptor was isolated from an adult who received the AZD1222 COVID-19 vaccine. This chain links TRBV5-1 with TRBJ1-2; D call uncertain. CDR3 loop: CASSWAGSNYGYTF. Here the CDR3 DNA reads TGCGCCAGCAGCTGGGCCGGTAGTAACTATGGCTACACCTTC.